This TCR beta chain is from a study of T-cell reconstitution after alpha-beta-depleted transplantation in children (dated by TCRdb to the mid-2010s). Background on the whole study: T-cell immune reconstitution after TCRalphabeta/CD19-depleted allogeneic hematopoietic cell transplantation in children was quantitatively tracked in the study by means of TCR repertoire profiling.

The CDR3, cysteine through phenylalanine, is 16 amino acids long. Just the 48-base CDR3 DNA is kept, in frame starting at base 1. The germline V and J ends show losses of 4 bases and 5 bases respectively, and no gene match explains 11 bases of the junction. According to the germline V gene, CDR1 reads SGHRS and CDR2 reads YFSETQ. Comments on this clonotype: Its cognate antigen has yet to be identified. The sample holds no much larger clone one base away, and base qualities are not on file.

Library preparation employed PCR. The sequencer was an Illumina HiSeq 2500. To normalize quantification of the TCRbeta repertoire, the TCR libraries were built with molecular barcoding that relied on unique molecular identifiers. Starting from the raw public reads, TCRdb applied fastp trimming at Q25, assembled clones with MiXCR and retained in-frame beta chains. Rows are combined by CDR3 protein, so each entry shows the most common genes and DNA. Recorded for this sample are approximately 91,000 distinct CDR3 sequences; 7% to 10% of them occurred a single time. Jointly, the top ten make up approximately 6.6% of the sample.

The receptor was isolated from a human donor who donated a stem cell graft to a child with congenital amegakaryocytic thrombocytopenia. This chain joins TRBV5-1 to TRBJ2-5; the central 10 bases match TRBD2. The sample was PBMCs from the stem cell graft donor, taken from the stem cell graft. The CDR3 has the sequence CASSATLAGALETQYF. DNA sequence: TGCGCCAGCAGCGCCACCCTAGCGGGGGCCCTGGAGACCCAGTACTTC.